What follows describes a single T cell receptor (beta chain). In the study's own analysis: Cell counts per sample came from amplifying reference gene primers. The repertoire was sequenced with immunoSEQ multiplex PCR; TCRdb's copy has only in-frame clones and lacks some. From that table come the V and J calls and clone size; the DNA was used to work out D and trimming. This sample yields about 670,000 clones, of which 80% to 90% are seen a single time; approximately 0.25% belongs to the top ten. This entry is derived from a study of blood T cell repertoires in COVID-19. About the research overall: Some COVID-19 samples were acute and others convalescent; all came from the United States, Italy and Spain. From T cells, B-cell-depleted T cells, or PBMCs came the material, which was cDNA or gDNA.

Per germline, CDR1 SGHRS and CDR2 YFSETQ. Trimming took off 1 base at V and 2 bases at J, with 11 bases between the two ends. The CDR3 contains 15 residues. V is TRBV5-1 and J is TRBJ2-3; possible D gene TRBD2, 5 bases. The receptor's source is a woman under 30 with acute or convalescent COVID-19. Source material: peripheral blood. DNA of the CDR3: TGCGCCAGCAGCTTGAGAGGACTTAACACAGATACGCAGTATTTT. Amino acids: CASSLRGLNTDTQYF.